This T cell receptor (beta chain) was sequenced for a study of blood T cell repertoires in COVID-19. For the study at large: T cells, B-cell-depleted T cells, or PBMCs provided the cDNA or gDNA that served as material.

Data came from immunoSEQ multiplex PCR; TCRdb stores just in-frame clones and leaves some out. The sample records approximately 90,000 clones, about 88% being singletons. Deletions cut 0 bases from V and 4 bases from J, with 12 bases between. Germline-derived CDR1 and CDR2 are KGHSH and LQKENI. CDR3 length equals 15 residues. The sequence came from a woman aged 80 or over with acute or convalescent COVID-19. Sequencing input: peripheral blood. J is TRBJ1-2 and V is TRBV18; maybe TRBD1 (5 bases). The CDR3 DNA reads as TGTGCCAGCTCACCACCGGGAAGGGGCACCTATGGCTACACCTTC. It yields the protein CASSPPGRGTYGYTF.